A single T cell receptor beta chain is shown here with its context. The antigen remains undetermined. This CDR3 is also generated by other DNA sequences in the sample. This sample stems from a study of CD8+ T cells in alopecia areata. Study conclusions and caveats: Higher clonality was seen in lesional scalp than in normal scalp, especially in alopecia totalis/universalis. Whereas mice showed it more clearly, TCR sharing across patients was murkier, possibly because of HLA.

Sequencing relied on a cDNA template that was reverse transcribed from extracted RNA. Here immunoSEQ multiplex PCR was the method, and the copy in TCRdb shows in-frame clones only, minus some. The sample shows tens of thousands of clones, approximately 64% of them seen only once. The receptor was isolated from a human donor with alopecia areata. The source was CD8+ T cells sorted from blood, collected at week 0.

The CDR3 DNA reads TGTGCCAGCAGTCCAGGGACTAGCGGCTACGAGCAGTACTTC. This encodes CASSPGTSGYEQYF. The chain uses TRBV27 and TRBJ2-7, with TRBD2 identical over 11 bases. Germline CDR1 and CDR2: MNHEY and SMNVEV (reference sequence). J gave up 3 bases and V 5 bases, and 3 bases lay outside the gene matches. The CDR3 is 14 amino acids.